This T cell receptor beta chain is from a study of human T cells and chemical hapten exposure. Overall study: Yields of TCR per sample differed, chiefly owing to small differences in pooled library volume. Study results and limitations: Sensitizing with DPC caused no change in TCRs above 1 in 1000 frequency.

Unique molecular identifiers were attached to individual cDNA molecules within the library. TCRdb re-called the RACE reads through MiXCR, storing one row per CDR3 protein. The data hold tens of thousands of distinct CDR3 sequences, with just under 9% observed a single time. Time point: healthy volunteer bleed at 2 weeks. RNA extraction used unfractionated whole blood as the source of total RNA. Germline V gives CDR1 MNHEY, CDR2 SVGEGT. Between the trimmed V and J ends, which lost 3 bases and 0 bases, there was a span of 6 bases. CDR3 length: 13 residues. Comment on this clonotype: Its antigen remains unidentified.

This clonotype was sampled from a female donor in good health. Some clones in this sample may be carry-over from other donors' samples. Sequencing was performed on whole blood. The chain employs TRBV6-2 or TRBV6-3 and TRBJ2-7, with D unresolved. This chain's CDR3 is CASSYSNSYEQYF. As DNA, the CDR3 is TGTGCCAGCAGTTATAGTAACTCCTACGAGCAGTACTTC.